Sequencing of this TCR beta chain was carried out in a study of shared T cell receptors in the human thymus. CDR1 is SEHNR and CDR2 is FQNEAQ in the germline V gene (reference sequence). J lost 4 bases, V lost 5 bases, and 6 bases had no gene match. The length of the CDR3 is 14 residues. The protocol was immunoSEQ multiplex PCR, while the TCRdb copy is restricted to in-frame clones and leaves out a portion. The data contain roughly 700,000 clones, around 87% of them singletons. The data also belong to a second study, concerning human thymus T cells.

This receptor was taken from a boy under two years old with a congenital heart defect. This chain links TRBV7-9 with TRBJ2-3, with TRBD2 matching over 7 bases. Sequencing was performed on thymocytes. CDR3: CASSQLGGADTQYF. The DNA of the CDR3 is TGTGCCAGCAGCCAACTGGGAGGGGCAGATACGCAGTATTTT. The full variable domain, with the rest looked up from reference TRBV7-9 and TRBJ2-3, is DTGVSQNPRHKITKRGQNVTFRCDPISEHNRLYWYRQTLGQGPEFLTYFQNEAQLEKSRLLSDRFSAERPKGSFSTLEIQRTEQGDSAMYLCASSQLGGADTQYFGPGTRLTVL.